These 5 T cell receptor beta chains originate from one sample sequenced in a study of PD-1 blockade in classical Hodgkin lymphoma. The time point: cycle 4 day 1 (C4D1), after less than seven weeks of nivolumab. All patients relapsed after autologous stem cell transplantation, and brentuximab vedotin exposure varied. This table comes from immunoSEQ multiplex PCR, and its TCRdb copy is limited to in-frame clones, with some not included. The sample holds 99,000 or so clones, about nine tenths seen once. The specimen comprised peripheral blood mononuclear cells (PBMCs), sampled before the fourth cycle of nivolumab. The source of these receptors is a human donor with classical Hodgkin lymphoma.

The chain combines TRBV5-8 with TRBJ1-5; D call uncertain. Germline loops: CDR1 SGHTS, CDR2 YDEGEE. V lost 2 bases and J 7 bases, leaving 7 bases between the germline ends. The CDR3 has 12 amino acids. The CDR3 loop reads CASSLRNQPQHF. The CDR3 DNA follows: TGTGCCAGCAGCTTACGAAACCAGCCCCAGCATTTT.

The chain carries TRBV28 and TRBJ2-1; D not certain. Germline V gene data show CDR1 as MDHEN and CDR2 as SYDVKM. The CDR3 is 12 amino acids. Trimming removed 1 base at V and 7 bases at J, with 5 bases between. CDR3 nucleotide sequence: TGTGCCAGCAGTTTATATGGTAATGAGCAGTTCTTC. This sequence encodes CASSLYGNEQFF.

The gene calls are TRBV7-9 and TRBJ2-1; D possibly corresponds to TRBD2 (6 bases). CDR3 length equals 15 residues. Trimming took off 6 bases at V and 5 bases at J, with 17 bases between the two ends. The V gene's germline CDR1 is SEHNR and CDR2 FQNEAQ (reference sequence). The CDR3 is CASSYTGVIHNEQFF. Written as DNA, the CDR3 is TGTGCCAGCAGTTATACGGGAGTAATCCACAATGAGCAGTTCTTC.

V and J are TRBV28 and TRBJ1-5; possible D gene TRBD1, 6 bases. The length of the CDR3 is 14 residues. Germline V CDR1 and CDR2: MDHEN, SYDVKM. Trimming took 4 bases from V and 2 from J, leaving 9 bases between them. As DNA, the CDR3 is TGTGCCAGCAGTTCCCGGACAGGCAATCAGCCCCAGCATTTT. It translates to CASSSRTGNQPQHF.

CDR3 loop: CASSFPPGKKAYEQYF. The CDR3 DNA reads TGTGCCAGCTCATTTCCCCCCGGGAAGAAGGCCTACGAGCAGTACTTC. The chain combines TRBV5-6 with TRBJ2-7; a weak D match, TRBD2 (5 bases). The CDR3 consists of 16 residues. In germline, CDR1 is SGHDT, CDR2 YYEEEE. Between the trimmed V and J ends, which lost 7 bases and 2 bases, there was a span of 22 bases. The full variable domain, its missing parts supplied by reference TRBV5-6 and TRBJ2-7, is DAGVTQSPTHLIKTRGQQVTLRCSPKSGHDTVSWYQQALGQGPQFIFQYYEEEERQRGNFPDRFSGHQFPNYSSELNVNALLLGDSALYLCASSFPPGKKAYEQYFGPGTRLTVT.